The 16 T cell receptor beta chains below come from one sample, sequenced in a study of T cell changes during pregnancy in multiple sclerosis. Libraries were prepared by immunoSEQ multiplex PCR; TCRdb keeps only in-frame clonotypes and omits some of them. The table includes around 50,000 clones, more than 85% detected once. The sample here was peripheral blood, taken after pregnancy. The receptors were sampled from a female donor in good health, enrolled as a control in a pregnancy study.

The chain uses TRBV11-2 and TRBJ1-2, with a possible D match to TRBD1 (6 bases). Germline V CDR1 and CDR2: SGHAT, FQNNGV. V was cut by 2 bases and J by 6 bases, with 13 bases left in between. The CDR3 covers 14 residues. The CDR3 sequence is CASSLILGANGYTF. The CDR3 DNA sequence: TGTGCCAGCAGCTTAATTCTGGGGGCTAATGGCTACACCTTC.

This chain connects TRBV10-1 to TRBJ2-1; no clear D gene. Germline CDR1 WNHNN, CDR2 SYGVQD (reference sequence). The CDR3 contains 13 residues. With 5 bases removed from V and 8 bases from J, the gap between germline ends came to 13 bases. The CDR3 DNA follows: TGCGCCAGCAGTAGCGATGAAATCCATGAGCAGTTCTTC. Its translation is CASSSDEIHEQFF.

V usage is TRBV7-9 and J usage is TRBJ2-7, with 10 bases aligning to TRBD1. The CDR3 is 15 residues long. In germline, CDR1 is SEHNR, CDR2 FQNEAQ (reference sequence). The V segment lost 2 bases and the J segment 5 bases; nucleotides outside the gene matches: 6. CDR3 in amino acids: CASSLRTGTGDEQYF. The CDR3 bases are TGTGCCAGCAGCTTAAGAACCGGGACAGGGGACGAGCAGTACTTC.

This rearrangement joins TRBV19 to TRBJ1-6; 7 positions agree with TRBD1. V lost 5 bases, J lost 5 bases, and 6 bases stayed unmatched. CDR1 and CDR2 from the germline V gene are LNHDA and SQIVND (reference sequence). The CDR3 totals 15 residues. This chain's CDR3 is CASSVDREDNSPLHF. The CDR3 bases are TGTGCCAGTAGTGTTGACAGGGAGGATAATTCACCCCTCCACTTT.

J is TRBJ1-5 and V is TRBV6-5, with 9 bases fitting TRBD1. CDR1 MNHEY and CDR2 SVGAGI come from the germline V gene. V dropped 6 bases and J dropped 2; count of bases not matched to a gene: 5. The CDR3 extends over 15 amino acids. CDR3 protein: CASRGGTGRNQPQHF. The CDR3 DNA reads TGTGCCAGCAGGGGAGGGACAGGGCGCAATCAGCCCCAGCATTTT.

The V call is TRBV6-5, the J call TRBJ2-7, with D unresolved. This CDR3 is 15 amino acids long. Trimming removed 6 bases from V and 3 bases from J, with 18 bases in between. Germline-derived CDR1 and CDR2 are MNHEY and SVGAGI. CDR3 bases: TGTGCCAGCAGCCCGTCGTCGGGTTCAGACTACGAGCAGTACTTC. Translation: CASSPSSGSDYEQYF.

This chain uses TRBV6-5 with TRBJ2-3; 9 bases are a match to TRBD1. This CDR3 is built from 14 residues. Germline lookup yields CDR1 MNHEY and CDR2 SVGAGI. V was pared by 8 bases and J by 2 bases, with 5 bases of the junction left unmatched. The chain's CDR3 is CASGTGLSTDTQYF. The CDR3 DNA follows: TGTGCCAGCGGGACAGGGCTTTCCACAGATACGCAGTATTTT.

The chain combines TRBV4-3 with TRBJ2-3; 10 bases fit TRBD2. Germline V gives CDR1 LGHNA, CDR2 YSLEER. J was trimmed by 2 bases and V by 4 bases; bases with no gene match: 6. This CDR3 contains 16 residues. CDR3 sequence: CASSLGLAVLTDTQYF. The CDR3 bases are TGCGCCAGCAGCCTCGGACTAGCGGTTCTCACAGATACGCAGTATTTT.

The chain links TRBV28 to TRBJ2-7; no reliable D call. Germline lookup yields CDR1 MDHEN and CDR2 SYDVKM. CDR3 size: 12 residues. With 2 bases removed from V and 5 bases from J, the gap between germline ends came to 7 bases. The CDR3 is CASSLTVHEQYF. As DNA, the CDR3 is TGTGCCAGCAGTTTAACAGTCCACGAGCAGTACTTC.

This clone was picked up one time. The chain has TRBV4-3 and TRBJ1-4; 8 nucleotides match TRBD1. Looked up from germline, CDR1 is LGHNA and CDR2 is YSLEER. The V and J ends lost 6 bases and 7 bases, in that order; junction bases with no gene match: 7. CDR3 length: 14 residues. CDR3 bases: TGCGCCAGCAGTGTTGGACAGGGAGGTGAAAAACTGTTTTTT. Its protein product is CASSVGQGGEKLFF.

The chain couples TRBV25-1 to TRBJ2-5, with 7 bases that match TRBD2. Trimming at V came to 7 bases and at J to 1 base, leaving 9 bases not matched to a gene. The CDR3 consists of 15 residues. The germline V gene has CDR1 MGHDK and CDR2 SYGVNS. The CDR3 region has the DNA TGTGCCAGCAACGAAGTAGGGGAGGGCCAAGAGACCCAGTACTTC. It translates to CASNEVGEGQETQYF.

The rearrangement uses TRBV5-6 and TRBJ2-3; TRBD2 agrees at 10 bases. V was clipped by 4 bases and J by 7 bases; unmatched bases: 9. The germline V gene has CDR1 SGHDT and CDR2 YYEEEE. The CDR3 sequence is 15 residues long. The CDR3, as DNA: TGTGCCAGCAGCCTACTAGCGGGAAGTGGAAATACGCAGTATTTT. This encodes CASSLLAGSGNTQYF. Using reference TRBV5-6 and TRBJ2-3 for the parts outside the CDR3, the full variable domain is DAGVTQSPTHLIKTRGQQVTLRCSPKSGHDTVSWYQQALGQGPQFIFQYYEEEERQRGNFPDRFSGHQFPNYSSELNVNALLLGDSALYLCASSLLAGSGNTQYFGPGTRLTVL.

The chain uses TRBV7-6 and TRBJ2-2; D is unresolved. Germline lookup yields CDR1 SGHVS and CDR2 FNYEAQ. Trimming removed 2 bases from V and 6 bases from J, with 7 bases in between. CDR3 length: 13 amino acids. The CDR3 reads CASSLTAPGELFF. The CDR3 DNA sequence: TGTGCCAGCAGCTTAACAGCACCCGGGGAGCTGTTTTTT.

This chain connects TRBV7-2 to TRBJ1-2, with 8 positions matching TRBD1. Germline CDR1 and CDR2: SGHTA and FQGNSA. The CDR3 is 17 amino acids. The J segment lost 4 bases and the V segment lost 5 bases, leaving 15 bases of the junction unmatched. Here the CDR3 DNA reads TGTGCCAGCAGCCCGCCCCCCGGACAGGGAGTGGGCTATGGCTACACCTTC. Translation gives CASSPPPGQGVGYGYTF.

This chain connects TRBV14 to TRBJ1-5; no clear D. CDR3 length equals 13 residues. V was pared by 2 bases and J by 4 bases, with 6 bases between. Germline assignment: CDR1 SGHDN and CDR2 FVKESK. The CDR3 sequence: CASSQSWNQPQHF. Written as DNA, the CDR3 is TGTGCCAGCAGCCAAAGCTGGAATCAGCCCCAGCATTTT.

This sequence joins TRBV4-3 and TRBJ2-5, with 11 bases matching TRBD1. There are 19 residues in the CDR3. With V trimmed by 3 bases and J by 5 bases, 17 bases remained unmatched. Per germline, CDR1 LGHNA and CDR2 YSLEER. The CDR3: CASSQDTGTGGTRVETQYF. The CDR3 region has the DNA TGCGCCAGCAGCCAGGATACCGGGACAGGGGGGACTCGGGTCGAGACCCAGTACTTC.